A single sample is the source of the 24 T cell receptor beta chains below, sequenced in a study of T cells after yellow fever vaccination. TCRdb used MiXCR to reprocess the 5' RACE reads, holding one entry per CDR3 protein. Among hundreds of thousands of distinct CDR3 sequences listed, about 6.2% were seen once. The sequences come from PBMCs, collected 5 days after the yellow fever booster vaccination. The receptor set was obtained from a man between 25 and 39 years old who received the YFV17D yellow fever vaccine.

The V call is TRBV20-1, the J call TRBJ2-1, with D hard to call. Trimming took 5 bases from V and 4 from J, leaving 12 bases between them. The CDR3 totals 13 residues. The germline V gene encodes CDR1 DFQATT and CDR2 SNEGSKA (reference sequence). DNA of the CDR3: TGCAGTGCTCCCGACTTAGGGTACAATGAGCAGTTCTTC. Protein product: CSAPDLGYNEQFF.

This clonotype turned up a few times. J is TRBJ2-7 and V is TRBV7-9; no clear D gene. CDR1 is SEHNR, CDR2 FQNEAQ, per germline (reference sequence). The CDR3 is 11 amino acids. The V end was cut by 8 bases, the J end by 5 bases, with 10 bases between. DNA for the CDR3: TGTGCCAGCGGGCGAAGTCACGAGCAGTACTTC. Its translation: CASGRSHEQYF.

The table lists this clonotype with a few counts. The chain recombines TRBV5-1 with TRBJ2-7; 8 bases line up with TRBD1. V was clipped by 6 bases and J by 4 bases; unmatched bases: 6. The CDR3 has 13 amino acids. Germline CDR1 SGHRS, CDR2 YFSETQ. The CDR3 sequence: CASTGTGRYEQYF. The DNA of the CDR3 is TGCGCCAGCACAGGGACAGGCAGATACGAGCAGTACTTC.

V is TRBV29-1 and J is TRBJ2-7; D is uncertain. V lost 4 bases to trimming and J lost 6 bases, with 19 bases between them. The CDR3 loop spans 14 amino acids. Germline lookup yields CDR1 SQVTM and CDR2 ANQGSEA. The CDR3 region is CSVADGFLWGEQYF. CDR3 nucleotides: TGCAGCGTTGCGGACGGCTTCCTATGGGGCGAGCAGTACTTC.

This clonotype showed up just a few times. This sequence joins TRBV19 and TRBJ2-6; weak D call: TRBD2 (5 bases). The CDR3 sequence is 20 residues long. The V gene lost 5 bases and the J gene lost 0 bases, with 23 bases spanning the gap. CDR1 is LNHDA and CDR2 is SQIVND in the germline V gene (reference sequence). In DNA form, the CDR3 reads TGTGCCAGTAGTTCACCTGGAGGTGTCAGAAAAATCTCTGGGGCCAACGTCCTGACTTTC. It translates to CASSSPGGVRKISGANVLTF.

This clonotype was found a few times. Here the CDR3 reads CASSLATGRNSPLHF. CDR3 bases: TGTGCCAGCAGCTTAGCGACAGGGCGAAATTCACCCCTCCACTTT. The chain combines TRBV7-9 with TRBJ1-6, with 7 bases that match TRBD1. CDR1 is SEHNR and CDR2 is FQNEAQ in the germline V gene (reference sequence). With 0 bases clipped from V and 7 bases from J, the junction kept 3 bases outside the gene matches. CDR3 size: 15 residues.

The V gene is TRBV20-1, the J gene TRBJ2-3; 9 nucleotides agree with TRBD2. CDR1 is DFQATT and CDR2 is SNEGSKA in the germline V gene (reference sequence). J gave up 0 bases and V 0 bases, and 4 bases lay outside the gene matches. CDR3 length equals 16 residues. CDR3 nucleotide sequence: TGCAGTGCTAGAGATGCTAGCGGGGCAAGCACAGATACGCAGTATTTT. It specifies CSARDASGASTDTQYF.

In this sample, this clonotype turned up a few times. This chain links TRBV6-5 with TRBJ2-2, with TRBD2 matching over 8 bases. The germline gives CDR1 MNHEY, CDR2 SVGAGI. The junction had 6 bases not matched to a gene; V was cut back by 2 bases and J by 4 bases. CDR3 length: 16 residues. The CDR3 region has the DNA TGTGCCAGCAGTTACGGCGGACTAGCCCGCACCGGGGAGCTGTTTTTT. This codes for CASSYGGLARTGELFF.

In this sample, this clonotype turned up a few times. The V call is TRBV3-1, the J call TRBJ2-1, with D tentatively TRBD2 (5 bases). The CDR3 is 14 amino acids. V was cut by 3 bases and J by 2 bases, with 8 bases left in between. Germline V lookup: CDR1 LGHDT, CDR2 YNNKEL (reference sequence). The CDR3 is CASSHTRTYNEQFF. The CDR3 DNA sequence: TGTGCCAGCAGCCACACTAGAACCTACAATGAGCAGTTCTTC.

This clonotype has only a few counts. The chain uses TRBV29-1 and TRBJ1-2; 11 nucleotides match TRBD1. The CDR3 is 15 amino acids. J lost 5 bases, V lost 0 bases, and 5 bases had no gene match. Germline values: CDR1 SQVTM, CDR2 ANQGSEA. The CDR3 DNA reads as TGCAGCGTTGAAGATCTTGGACAGGGGGCGTATGGCTACACCTTC. Translation gives CSVEDLGQGAYGYTF.

Ten or more counts support this clonotype. The chain has TRBV7-3 and TRBJ2-3, with TRBD2 identical over 8 bases. Germline V gene sequence: CDR1 SGHTA, CDR2 FQGTGA. J lost 0 bases, V lost 4 bases, and 15 bases had no gene match. The length of the CDR3 is 19 residues. CDR3 sequence reads: CASSSPRGGLSASTDTQYF. The CDR3 DNA sequence: TGTGCCAGCAGCTCTCCCCGGGGGGGACTAAGTGCTAGCACAGATACGCAGTATTTT.

This clonotype has ten or more counts. The chain couples TRBV20-1 to TRBJ2-7, with 13 bases that match TRBD2. The CDR3 runs 14 residues. Germline loops: CDR1 DFQATT, CDR2 SNEGSKA (reference sequence). J was trimmed by 7 bases and V by 0 bases; bases with no gene match: 3. CDR3 in DNA: TGCAGTGCTAGAGACGGGACTAGCGGGATTGAGCAGTACTTC. Encoded protein: CSARDGTSGIEQYF.

The V call is TRBV28, the J call TRBJ1-6, with 7 bases matching TRBD1. The V and J ends lost 5 bases and 10 bases, in that order; junction bases with no gene match: 8. The length of the CDR3 is 14 residues. Germline CDR1 is MDHEN and CDR2 is SYDVKM. The CDR3: CASSAGQPASPLHF. CDR3 DNA: TGTGCCAGCAGTGCGGGACAGCCTGCCTCACCCCTCCACTTT.

This clonotype was detected many times. The chain links TRBV12-3 or TRBV12-4 to TRBJ1-2; 9 bases map to TRBD1. J gave up 3 bases and V 5 bases, and 7 bases lay outside the gene matches. CDR3 length: 15 residues. The CDR3 reads CASSPWTGADYGYTF. CDR3 coding DNA: TGTGCCAGCAGTCCATGGACAGGGGCGGACTATGGCTACACCTTC.

This clonotype was picked up many times. The chain couples TRBV12-3 or TRBV12-4 to TRBJ2-7; 11 nucleotides agree with TRBD2. Trimming removed 5 bases from V and 7 bases from J; junction bases left unmatched: 10. The CDR3 is made up of 15 amino acids. Here the CDR3 reads CASSRVTSGVGEQYF. DNA of the CDR3: TGTGCCAGCAGTCGAGTGACTAGCGGGGTCGGAGAGCAGTACTTC.

This clonotype was observed many times. This CDR3 reads CASSPPEETQYF. The CDR3, as DNA: TGTGCCAGCTCACCACCGGAAGAGACCCAGTACTTC. The chain uses TRBV18 and TRBJ2-5; D not certain. The germline V gene encodes CDR1 KGHSH and CDR2 LQKENI. The CDR3 is 12 residues long. V was shortened by 0 bases and J by 3 bases, with 2 bases between the two germline ends.

This clonotype was seen a few times. The gene calls are TRBV20-1 and TRBJ1-6; 7 bases are a match to TRBD1. The V segment lost 2 bases and the J segment 7 bases; nucleotides outside the gene matches: 17. The germline gives CDR1 DFQATT, CDR2 SNEGSKA (reference sequence). The CDR3 is made up of 18 amino acids. The CDR3 here is CSARLYRTGSPGNSPLHF. CDR3 bases: TGCAGTGCTAGACTTTACCGGACAGGCTCACCAGGAAATTCACCCCTCCACTTT.

The chain uses TRBV29-1 and TRBJ2-4; D possibly uses TRBD1 or TRBD2 (6 bases each). The germline V gene has CDR1 SQVTM and CDR2 ANQGSEA. This CDR3 is built from 12 residues. V lost 3 bases to trimming and J lost 7 bases, with 10 bases between them. The CDR3 sequence: CSVDSGANIQYF. CDR3 in DNA: TGCAGCGTTGACTCGGGGGCCAACATTCAGTACTTC. Using reference TRBV29-1 and TRBJ2-4 for the parts outside the CDR3, the full variable domain is SAVISQKPSRDICQRGTSLTIQCQVDSQVTMMFWYRQQPGQSLTLIATANQGSEATYESGFVIDKFPISRPNLTFSTLTVSNMSPEDSSIYLCSVDSGANIQYFGAGTRLSVL.

This clonotype has a count of ten or more. This CDR3 is CSLSSTDSSYEQYF. In DNA, the CDR3 is TGCAGTCTTTCTAGTACCGACAGCTCCTACGAGCAGTACTTC. This chain connects TRBV20-1 to TRBJ2-7, with a weak D call TRBD1 (5 bases). The V end lost 8 bases, the J end lost 0 bases, and 17 bases lay between the germline ends. The length of the CDR3 is 14 residues. CDR1 is DFQATT and CDR2 is SNEGSKA in the germline V gene (reference sequence).

This clonotype was picked up many times. The chain joins TRBV7-2 to TRBJ1-5; TRBD1 is a possible D gene (6 bases). Trimming stripped 4 bases from V and 2 bases from J, with 18 bases between. CDR1 SGHTA and CDR2 FQGNSA come from the germline V gene. The CDR3 length is 17 residues. The CDR3 nucleotides are TGTGCCAGCAGCTCAGGGGAGACACCCAGGGGCAATCAGCCCCAGCATTTT. Protein product: CASSSGETPRGNQPQHF.

Only a few counts were recorded for this clonotype. The chain has TRBV30 and TRBJ2-7; 7 bases line up with TRBD2. The V and J ends lost 4 bases and 6 bases, in that order; junction bases with no gene match: 15. This CDR3 contains 15 residues. Germline V gives CDR1 GTSNPN, CDR2 SVGIG (reference sequence). The CDR3 sequence is CAWTRPGGSFLEQYF. In nucleotides, the CDR3 is TGTGCCTGGACTAGACCTGGCGGGAGTTTCCTCGAGCAGTACTTC.

This clonotype has at least ten counts. The chain joins TRBV7-8 to TRBJ2-2; D is possibly TRBD2 (5 bases). The CDR3 totals 15 residues. The germline CDR1 and CDR2 sequences are SGHVS and FQNEAQ. V gave up 5 bases and J gave up 6 bases, with 16 bases separating them. CDR3 nucleotide sequence: TGTGCCAGCAGCATTCGACTATCCAGCGCCGGGGAGCTGTTTTTT. The encoded protein is CASSIRLSSAGELFF.

This clonotype was counted many times. The genes are TRBV9 and TRBJ2-5; D possibly matches TRBD1 or TRBD2 (6 bases each). Trimming stripped 3 bases from V and 4 bases from J, with 19 bases between. Germline V gene data show CDR1 as SGDLS and CDR2 as YYNGEE. The length of the CDR3 is 16 residues. The CDR3 nucleotides read TGTGCCAGCAGCGCCATGTCAGGGGAGGTGGGAGAGACCCAGTACTTC. It translates to CASSAMSGEVGETQYF.

This clonotype appeared many times. J is TRBJ2-7 and V is TRBV12-3 or TRBV12-4; D call uncertain. The CDR3 sequence is 12 residues long. V was cut by 3 bases and J by 6 bases, with 9 bases left in between. The DNA for the CDR3 is TGTGCCAGCAGTTTCCCCAGGACCGAGCAGTACTTC. This codes for CASSFPRTEQYF.